The clone carrying this T cell receptor beta chain appeared a few times. As yet, its antigen is unknown. This entry belongs to a study of beta chain features in type 1 diabetes. The wider study: Researchers looked at fewer than 110 million sorted cells across all samples. Study-wide findings and caveats: When Type 1 diabetes patients were examined, their TCRB CDR3s proved moderately but significantly shorter in all four CD4+ subsets. Relative to healthy donors, patients appeared to have naive, central memory and Treg TCRB repertoires that were more similar. VDJ junctions from patients with type 1 diabetes contained fewer insertions and more deletions.

Since all of the isolated RNA was reverse transcribed, expressed TCRB transcripts were what got sequenced. Clones were read by immunoSEQ multiplex PCR, and TCRdb kept only the in-frame ones, dropping some. The sample contains more than 200,000 clones, 16% of which appear only once. Germline V gene data show CDR1 as MDHEN and CDR2 as SYDVKM. The CDR3 is 13 residues long. Trimming left V 4 bases short and J 3 bases short, with 10 bases between. The receptor's source is a man aged 25 to 40 with type 1 diabetes. What was sequenced was naive CD4+ T cells from blood. V usage is TRBV28 and J usage is TRBJ2-7, with a tentative D call TRBD1 (6 bases). The CDR3 loop reads CASSWDTSYEQYF. The CDR3 coding sequence is TGTGCCAGCAGTTGGGACACCAGCTACGAGCAGTACTTC. Drawing the rest from reference TRBV28 and TRBJ2-7, the complete variable domain is DVKVTQSSRYLVKRTGEKVFLECVQDMDHENMFWYRQDPGLGLRLIYFSYDVKMKEKGDIPEGYSVSREKKERFSLILESASTNQTSMYLCASSWDTSYEQYFGPGTRLTVT.